These T cell receptor beta chains were read from a single sample in a study of shared clonotypes between healthy human individuals. TCRdb keeps only in-frame clones here, not all; method: immunoSEQ multiplex PCR. The sample has under 1,100,000 clones; roughly 74% are singletons. Material for sequencing was memory CD4+ T cells from PBMCs. All receptors come from a young man in good health. Some clones in this sample may be carry-over from other donors' samples. The CDR3 runs from the conserved cysteine through the conserved F or W. D genes are given only for firm matches. The size of a clone is reported for some rows only, either as once, few or many, or as a class for expanded clones.

TGTGCCAGCGTAAATCCGGGGCTAGCGGGAGTACAGGAGACCCAGTACTTC | CASVNPGLAGVQETQYF | TRBJ2-5 | TRBV28 | TRBD2 | -
TGCGCCAGCGGGACAGGGGCAGATACGCAGTATTTT | CASGTGADTQYF | TRBJ2-3 | TRBV5-1 | TRBD1 | -
TGTGCCAGCAGCTTAGATGGGAGTAGCCAGCCCCAGCATTTT | CASSLDGSSQPQHF | TRBJ1-5 | TRBV11-2 | - | once
TGTGCCAGCAGACCTACCGGGGGACAGGAGACCAACACTGAAGCTTTCTTT | CASRPTGGQETNTEAFF | TRBJ1-1 | TRBV28 | TRBD1 | -
TGTGCCAGCAGTACTAGCGGGGCTAGCACAGATACGCAGTATTTT | CASSTSGASTDTQYF | TRBJ2-3 | TRBV6-4 | TRBD2 | -
TGTGCCAGCAGTGTGGGGGAGGGACAGGGATTCTACGAGCAGTACTTC | CASSVGEGQGFYEQYF | TRBJ2-7 | TRBV2 | TRBD1 | -
TGTGCCAGTAGTATAAGGGCTGGCGGCAGGAGTTTCAATCAGCCCCAGCATTTT | CASSIRAGGRSFNQPQHF | TRBJ1-5 | TRBV19 | - | -
TGTGCAAGCTCCCCGGGGGGGGTGCCTGGAAACACCATATATTTT | CASSPGGVPGNTIYF | TRBJ1-3 | TRBV25-1 | - | many
TGTGCCAGCAGTTTACGGCAGGGATGGAGCACAGATACGCAGTATTTT | CASSLRQGWSTDTQYF | TRBJ2-3 | TRBV28 | - | -
TGTGCCAGCAGTCCCGAAGGGTTTGGGGCCAACGTCCTGACTTTC | CASSPEGFGANVLTF | TRBJ2-6 | TRBV14 | - | -
TGTGCCAGCAGTCCCTCAGGGGGAAGGAGCAATCAGCCCCAGCATTTT | CASSPSGGRSNQPQHF | TRBJ1-5 | TRBV27 | TRBD1 | -
TGTGCCAGCAGTCTGGACACAAACACAGATACGCAGTATTTT | CASSLDTNTDTQYF | TRBJ2-3 | TRBV27 | - | -
TGCAGCGCGACACAGGGAACTGGAAACACCATATATTTT | CSATQGTGNTIYF | TRBJ1-3 | TRBV29-1 | - | -
TGTGCCAGCAGTTTATCGTACCCCCATTTAGGGACAGGTAAACCTTTTTATGGCTACACCTTC | CASSLSYPHLGTGKPFYGYTF | TRBJ1-2 | TRBV27 | TRBD1 | -
TGTGCCAGCAGTCCGCCCGAGTCGAACATTCAGTACTTC | CASSPPESNIQYF | TRBJ2-4 | TRBV28 | - | -
TGTGCCAGCAGTGAAGGGGCCCTTTACAATGAGCAGTTCTTC | CASSEGALYNEQFF | TRBJ2-1 | TRBV2 | - | -
TGTGCCAGTAGTTTGCAGGCAAATAACTATGGCTACACCTTC | CASSLQANNYGYTF | TRBJ1-2 | TRBV19 | - | once
TGTGCCAGCAGCTCCAGTCCCGGCCAGGGAACCTCTGGGGCCAACGTCCTGACTTTC | CASSSSPGQGTSGANVLTF | TRBJ2-6 | TRBV7-9 | - | few
TGTGCCAGCAACGGGGTTGGGTACGAGCAGTACTTC | CASNGVGYEQYF | TRBJ2-7 | TRBV6-1 | - | -
TGTGCCAGCAGTCGGCCGACTTCCTACGAGCAGTACTTC | CASSRPTSYEQYF | TRBJ2-7 | TRBV7-9 | - | -
TGCAGCGTTGAAGAAGGGGAGGAGACCCAGTACTTC | CSVEEGEETQYF | TRBJ2-5 | TRBV29-1 | - | -
TGTGCCAGCAGCCACAGGACGGAGAATTCACCCCTCCACTTT | CASSHRTENSPLHF | TRBJ1-6 | TRBV14 | - | -
TGTGCCAGCAGTCCCTGGACTAGCGGCAACAATGAGCAGTTCTTC | CASSPWTSGNNEQFF | TRBJ2-1 | TRBV28 | TRBD2 | -
TGCGCCAGCAGTCAAGACCCGCTGGGTGGCTACACCTTC | CASSQDPLGGYTF | TRBJ1-2 | TRBV23-1 | - | -
TGTGCCAGCAGCTTAAACAGGGGGGAGACCCAGTACTTC | CASSLNRGETQYF | TRBJ2-5 | TRBV7-3 | TRBD1 | many
TGTGCCAGCTCAGTCGCCGGGAGCGACAATGAGCAGTTCTTC | CASSVAGSDNEQFF | TRBJ2-1 | TRBV18 | - | -
TGTGCCAGCAGCCAAGTCCCAGATACGCAGTATTTT | CASSQVPDTQYF | TRBJ2-3 | TRBV14 | - | once
TGCGCCAGCAGCCCCCAGGGACAGGGAATCTATGGCTACACCTTC | CASSPQGQGIYGYTF | TRBJ1-2 | TRBV5-1 | TRBD1 | -
TGTGCCAGCAGCGTGGGACAGACGAACACTGAAGCTTTCTTT | CASSVGQTNTEAFF | TRBJ1-1 | TRBV7-9 | TRBD1 | -
TGTGCCAGCAGTTTATCGTCCGGGGGCTATGGCTACACCTTC | CASSLSSGGYGYTF | TRBJ1-2 | TRBV28 | - | few
TGTGCCAGCAGCTTAGGGAGGGGGCGCGAGTATGGCTACACCTTC | CASSLGRGREYGYTF | TRBJ1-2 | TRBV7-2 | TRBD1 | -
TGTGCCAGCAGACCGGGACAGGGGAGAGCGGGAGAGCCCACAGATACGCAGTATTTT | CASRPGQGRAGEPTDTQYF | TRBJ2-3 | TRBV4-2 | TRBD1 | once
TGTGCCAGCAGTAGGGCAGGGGCATTGGCAGATACGCAGTATTTT | CASSRAGALADTQYF | TRBJ2-3 | TRBV6-5 | - | -
TGTGCCAGCAGTTACGGGGGGAGTCCAATAGAGCAGTTCTTC | CASSYGGSPIEQFF | TRBJ2-1 | TRBV6-5 | - | -
TGTGCTAGTGGTTTGATAGGGCATGAGACCCAGTACTTC | CASGLIGHETQYF | TRBJ2-5 | TRBV12-5 | - | -
TGTGCCAGCAGCAAGAGGGGCGGAGAGACCCAGTACTTC | CASSKRGGETQYF | TRBJ2-5 | TRBV7-9 | - | -
TGTGCCAGCAGCTCGGGGGCGGCCACTGAAGCTTTCTTT | CASSSGAATEAFF | TRBJ1-1 | TRBV5-6 | - | many
TGTGCCAGCTCACGGACTAGCGGTTCCCCCACAGATACGCAGTATTTT | CASSRTSGSPTDTQYF | TRBJ2-3 | TRBV18 | TRBD2 | -
TGTGCCAGTACTACCACCGGGACAAACACCGGGGAGCTGTTTTTT | CASTTTGTNTGELFF | TRBJ2-2 | TRBV19 | - | -
TGTGCCAGCAGCTTATTGACTAGCGGGACTTACGAGCAGTACTTC | CASSLLTSGTYEQYF | TRBJ2-7 | TRBV11-2 | TRBD2 | few
TGCAGCGTCTGGTTCGGAGCGGCGGGAGATGAGCAGTTCTTC | CSVWFGAAGDEQFF | TRBJ2-1 | TRBV29-1 | TRBD2 | -
TGTGCCAGCAGCCCGACAGGGAACACTGAAGCTTTCTTT | CASSPTGNTEAFF | TRBJ1-1 | TRBV16 | - | few
TGCAGCGTTGGACACCTGAGGGGTACCTATGGCTACACCTTC | CSVGHLRGTYGYTF | TRBJ1-2 | TRBV29-1 | - | -
TGTGCCAGCAGCTCTGGACTTACCACAGATACGCAGTATTTT | CASSSGLTTDTQYF | TRBJ2-3 | TRBV11-3 | - | few
TGCAGCGTTGGAGGGACTAGCGGGGTCACAGATACGCAGTATTTT | CSVGGTSGVTDTQYF | TRBJ2-3 | TRBV29-1 | TRBD2 | -
TGCAGCGTTGGGCAGCCTATCTATGGCTACACCTTC | CSVGQPIYGYTF | TRBJ1-2 | TRBV29-1 | - | -
TGTGCCAGCAGCCCCGGGACTAGCGGGAGTTTTGGCTACGAGCAGTACTTC | CASSPGTSGSFGYEQYF | TRBJ2-7 | TRBV5-4 | TRBD2 | many
TGTGCCAGCAGACGGACCGACCGGGGGACCGGGGAGCTGTTTTTT | CASRRTDRGTGELFF | TRBJ2-2 | TRBV14 | - | -
TGTGCCAGCAGCTTAATACGGGTGAAGGCCGATCAGCCCCAGCATTTT | CASSLIRVKADQPQHF | TRBJ1-5 | TRBV7-9 | - | -
TGTGCCAGCAGTTTTGATACCGGCAGGGGGGCCGAGCAGTACTTC | CASSFDTGRGAEQYF | TRBJ2-7 | TRBV13 | - | once
TGTGCCAGCAGCTTAGTGGGGACAGGGGATGAAAAACTGTTTTTT | CASSLVGTGDEKLFF | TRBJ1-4 | TRBV7-2 | TRBD1 | -
TGCAGCGTTGTGGGCTTCCAGAGATACGAGCAGTACTTC | CSVVGFQRYEQYF | TRBJ2-7 | TRBV29-1 | - | -
TGTGCCAGCTCTTCACCGGGGGCATCCTACGAGCAGTACTTC | CASSSPGASYEQYF | TRBJ2-7 | TRBV19 | - | once